This T cell receptor beta chain appears in the sequencing data of a study of T cell repertoires in cytomegalovirus infection. Turning to the study itself: Indications came from public TCR beta signatures; they pointed to CMV infection and to a matching HLA type.

The study's findings and limits: The ex vivo response was dominated by HLA-C-restricted CMV-specific TCR beta clonotypes.

Using its own MiXCR run on the reads, TCRdb lists one record per CDR3 protein. The table shows 550,000 to 850,000 distinct CDR3 sequences, with around a third occurring only once. Notes on this clonotype: Its antigen remains unidentified.

The TCR was taken from a human donor in good health (CMV status not recorded). Some clones in this sample may be carry-over from other donors' samples. Sequencing was performed on cultured PBMCs, taken from culture after CMV antigen stimulation.

DNA for the CDR3: TGTGCCAGCAGTCGAACTGCGGGGGGGCCCTGTTATTTT. This encodes CASSRTAGGPCYF. The chain recombines TRBV6-5 with TRBJ2-3; 9 nucleotides agree with TRBD2. The CDR3 consists of 13 residues. Germline assignment: CDR1 MNHEY and CDR2 SVGAGI. The V and J ends lost 5 bases and 15 bases, in that order; junction bases with no gene match: 12.